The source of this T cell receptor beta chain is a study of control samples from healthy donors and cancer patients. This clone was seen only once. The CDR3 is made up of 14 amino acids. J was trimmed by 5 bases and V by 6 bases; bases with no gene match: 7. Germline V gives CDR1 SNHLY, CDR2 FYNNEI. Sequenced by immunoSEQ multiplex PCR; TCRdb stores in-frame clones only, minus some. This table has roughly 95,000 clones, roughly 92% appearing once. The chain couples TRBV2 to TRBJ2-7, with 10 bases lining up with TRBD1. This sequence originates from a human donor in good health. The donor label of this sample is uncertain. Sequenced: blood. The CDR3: CASRKDRGSDEQYF. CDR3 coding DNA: TGTGCCAGCAGAAAGGACAGGGGGAGCGACGAGCAGTACTTC.